This T cell receptor (beta chain) was sequenced for a study of immune heterogeneity within non-small cell lung tumors. The J segment lost 7 bases and the V segment lost 3 bases, leaving 7 bases of the junction unmatched. The germline gives CDR1 SGHRS, CDR2 YFSETQ. The CDR3 covers 14 residues. Study conclusions and caveats: A significant, moderate positive correlation (R about 0.34) linked local T-cell clonality and tumor mutational burden.

Template was bulk tumor genomic DNA, about 550 ng per sample. Spaced far apart, several biopsies were taken from each primary tumor during surgery. Undergoing curative surgery were patients whose non-small cell lung cancer was untreated and newly diagnosed. This clonotype was recorded many times. Its antigen is still unknown. CDR3 of TCR beta was amplified by multiplex PCR that used 32 V and 13 J primers. One entry per CDR3 protein results from TCRdb running MiXCR on the multiplex PCR reads. Seen here are over 12,000 distinct CDR3 sequences, 28% observed once, and the top ten hold around 5%. The specimen sequenced was lung tumor tissue. The gene calls are TRBV5-1 and TRBJ2-7; 10 bases are shared with TRBD2. This sequence was found in a man aged 35 to 55 with non-small cell lung cancer. CDR3 protein: CASSSSGGPWEQYF. CDR3 coding DNA: TGCGCCAGCAGCTCTAGCGGGGGACCCTGGGAGCAGTACTTC.